The clone carrying this TCR beta chain came up many times. The CDR3 runs to 13 residues. The germline V gene has CDR1 LNHDA and CDR2 SQIVND (reference sequence). Trimming took off 5 bases at V and 2 bases at J, with 8 bases between the two ends. One entry per CDR3 protein results from TCRdb running MiXCR on the multiplex PCR reads. The data show 250,000 or so distinct CDR3 sequences, roughly 31% seen once. The data stem from a study of breast tumors, draining lymph nodes, adjacent tissues. The lymph nodes were axillary draining lymph nodes from breast cancer patients. This clonotype was sampled from a female donor with breast cancer. Some clones in this sample may be carry-over from other donors' samples. The rearrangement joins TRBV19 to TRBJ2-3; D is unclear. Sequenced: axillary lymph node tissue. CDR3 DNA: TGTGCCAGTAGTGTCAGCCTCACAGATACGCAGTATTTT. This encodes CASSVSLTDTQYF.